This T cell receptor (beta chain) was captured in a study of blood T cell repertoires in COVID-19. Study-level information: Nucleic acid was either cDNA or gDNA, and it came from T cells, B-cell-depleted T cells, or PBMCs.

In the authors' workflow: Scientists estimated how many nucleated cells there were by amplifying reference gene primers. Measured with immunoSEQ multiplex PCR; TCRdb has only the in-frame clones, and not every one. V and J calls and clone size are as listed in that table; D and trimming were resolved from the DNA. The table shows under 300,000 clones, with about 88% occurring only once. The CDR3 spans 13 residues. The germline gives CDR1 MNHEY, CDR2 SVGAGI. V shed 6 bases and J shed 2 bases, with 10 bases lying between them. This study enrolled people aged about 18 to 90 from approximately 24 US geographic areas. Participants' own reports of clinical history determined their cohort assignment.

V and J are TRBV6-5 and TRBJ1-1; D is ambiguous. This clonotype was obtained from a woman in her fifties or sixties who had been exposed to COVID-19. Sequencing was done on a sample of PBMCs or T cells enriched from blood (not recorded which). The CDR3 DNA reads as TGTGCCAGCAGGCGCGATTACAACACTGAAGCTTTCTTT. Its protein is CASRRDYNTEAFF.